One sample yielded the 8 T cell receptor beta chains listed below, sequenced in a study of blood T cell repertoires in COVID-19. Profiled with immunoSEQ multiplex PCR; TCRdb holds only in-frame clones, not every one. The sample gives 280,000 or so clones, around 88% of which show up once; under 7% is in the top ten. Sequenced: PBMCs or T cells enriched from blood (not recorded which). All receptors derive from a woman aged 40 to 55 who had recovered from COVID-19.

The chain employs TRBV18 and TRBJ1-6; 11 positions agree with TRBD1. Germline CDR1 and CDR2: KGHSH and LQKENI. V shed 3 bases and J 9 bases; nucleotides not matched to a gene: 10. The CDR3 consists of 17 residues. The CDR3 coding sequence is TGTGCCAGCTCACCCCTTGGGACAGGGGGAAGTCGTTCACCCCTCCACTTT. Amino acids: CASSPLGTGGSRSPLHF.

This clone was detected a few times. The genes are TRBV28 and TRBJ2-2; possibly TRBD2 for D (6 bases). Trimming left V 5 bases short and J 2 bases short, with 12 bases between. The CDR3 extends over 15 amino acids. Germline CDR1 is MDHEN and CDR2 is SYDVKM. The CDR3 nucleotides read TGTGCCAGCAGTCTGGGACTTCTAAACACCGGGGAGCTGTTTTTT. Translating it yields CASSLGLLNTGELFF. Together with reference TRBV28 and TRBJ2-2, the CDR3 gives the full variable domain: DVKVTQSSRYLVKRTGEKVFLECVQDMDHENMFWYRQDPGLGLRLIYFSYDVKMKEKGDIPEGYSVSREKKERFSLILESASTNQTSMYLCASSLGLLNTGELFFGEGSRLTVL.

The CDR3, as DNA: TGCGCCAGCAGCGCAGGGGACCCCGGGGAGCTGTTTTTT. Translating gives CASSAGDPGELFF. The chain uses TRBV5-1 and TRBJ2-2, with D perhaps TRBD1 (6 bases). Trimming took 4 bases from V and 6 from J, leaving 10 bases between them. The CDR3 loop spans 13 amino acids. CDR1 and CDR2 from the germline V gene are SGHRS and YFSETQ.

The chain links TRBV15 to TRBJ1-1; TRBD1 aligns across 7 bases. This CDR3 region has 15 residues. Losses at the gene ends were 0 bases for V and 1 base for J; bases not matched to a gene: 2. Germline assignment: CDR1 LNHNV and CDR2 YYDKDF (reference sequence). The CDR3: CATSRDRGQNTEAFF. The CDR3 region has the DNA TGTGCCACCAGCAGAGATAGGGGGCAGAACACTGAAGCTTTCTTT.

This clone is a singleton in its sample. The V call is TRBV19, the J call TRBJ1-4; 7 nucleotides match TRBD1. This CDR3 is built from 14 residues. V was clipped by 6 bases and J by 5 bases; unmatched bases: 6. CDR1 is LNHDA and CDR2 is SQIVND in the germline V gene (reference sequence). CDR3 nucleotides: TGTGCCAGTAGACGGGGGACAGAAAATGAAAAACTGTTTTTT. This codes for CASRRGTENEKLFF.

The chain recombines TRBV2 with TRBJ2-4, with D tentatively TRBD2 (5 bases). This CDR3 has 13 amino acids. Germline lookup yields CDR1 SNHLY and CDR2 FYNNEI. The V and J ends lost 8 bases and 1 base respectively, with 9 bases between them. The DNA of the CDR3 is TGTGCCAGCTTCGGGATTGCCAAAAACATTCAGTACTTC. Translation gives CASFGIAKNIQYF. Filled out from reference TRBV2 and TRBJ2-4, the complete variable domain reads EPEVTQTPSHQVTQMGQEVILRCVPISNHLYFYWYRQILGQKVEFLVSFYNNEISEKSEIFDDQFSVERPDGSNFTLKIRSTKLEDSAMYFCASFGIAKNIQYFGAGTRLSVL.

This chain links TRBV13 with TRBJ2-3; D remains ambiguous. Germline V gene lookup returns CDR1 PRHDT and CDR2 FYEKMQ (reference sequence). This CDR3 spans 15 amino acids. V was trimmed by 0 bases and J by 3 bases, leaving 10 bases between them. CDR3 sequence (DNA): TGTGCCAGCAGCTTAGGCCTAGAGAGAACAGATACGCAGTATTTT. Protein sequence: CASSLGLERTDTQYF.

The genes are TRBV15 and TRBJ2-7; TRBD1 is a possible D gene (6 bases). Germline values: CDR1 LNHNV, CDR2 YYDKDF (reference sequence). V was pared by 5 bases and J by 2 bases, with 13 bases between. CDR3 length: 14 amino acids. CDR3 protein: CATSAGTSTYEQYF. The DNA for the CDR3 is TGTGCCACCAGCGCCGGGACATCCACCTACGAGCAGTACTTC.